This entry features one TCR beta chain sequence. The data derive from a study of blood T cell repertoires in COVID-19. About the research overall: Samples representing acute and convalescent COVID-19 were sourced from the United States, Italy and Spain. Nucleic acid was either cDNA or gDNA, and it came from T cells, B-cell-depleted T cells, or PBMCs.

V shed 0 bases and J shed 0 bases, with 8 bases lying between them. The V gene's germline CDR1 is MNHEY and CDR2 SVGEGT. The CDR3 is 16 residues long. How the authors handled the data: Estimation of nucleated cell counts relied on the amplification of reference gene primers. Data came from immunoSEQ multiplex PCR; TCRdb stores just in-frame clones and leaves some out. The V and J calls and clone size were taken over from that table, and D and trimming were inferred from the DNA. The sample has about 15,000 clones, over 65% seen once. This chain connects TRBV6-2 or TRBV6-3 to TRBJ2-2; possibly TRBD1 for D (6 bases). The sequence was obtained from a boy younger than 10 with active or convalescent COVID-19. Sequenced: peripheral blood. The CDR3 loop reads CASSYSTGANTGELFF. For the CDR3, the DNA is TGTGCCAGCAGTTACTCGACAGGAGCGAACACCGGGGAGCTGTTTTTT.